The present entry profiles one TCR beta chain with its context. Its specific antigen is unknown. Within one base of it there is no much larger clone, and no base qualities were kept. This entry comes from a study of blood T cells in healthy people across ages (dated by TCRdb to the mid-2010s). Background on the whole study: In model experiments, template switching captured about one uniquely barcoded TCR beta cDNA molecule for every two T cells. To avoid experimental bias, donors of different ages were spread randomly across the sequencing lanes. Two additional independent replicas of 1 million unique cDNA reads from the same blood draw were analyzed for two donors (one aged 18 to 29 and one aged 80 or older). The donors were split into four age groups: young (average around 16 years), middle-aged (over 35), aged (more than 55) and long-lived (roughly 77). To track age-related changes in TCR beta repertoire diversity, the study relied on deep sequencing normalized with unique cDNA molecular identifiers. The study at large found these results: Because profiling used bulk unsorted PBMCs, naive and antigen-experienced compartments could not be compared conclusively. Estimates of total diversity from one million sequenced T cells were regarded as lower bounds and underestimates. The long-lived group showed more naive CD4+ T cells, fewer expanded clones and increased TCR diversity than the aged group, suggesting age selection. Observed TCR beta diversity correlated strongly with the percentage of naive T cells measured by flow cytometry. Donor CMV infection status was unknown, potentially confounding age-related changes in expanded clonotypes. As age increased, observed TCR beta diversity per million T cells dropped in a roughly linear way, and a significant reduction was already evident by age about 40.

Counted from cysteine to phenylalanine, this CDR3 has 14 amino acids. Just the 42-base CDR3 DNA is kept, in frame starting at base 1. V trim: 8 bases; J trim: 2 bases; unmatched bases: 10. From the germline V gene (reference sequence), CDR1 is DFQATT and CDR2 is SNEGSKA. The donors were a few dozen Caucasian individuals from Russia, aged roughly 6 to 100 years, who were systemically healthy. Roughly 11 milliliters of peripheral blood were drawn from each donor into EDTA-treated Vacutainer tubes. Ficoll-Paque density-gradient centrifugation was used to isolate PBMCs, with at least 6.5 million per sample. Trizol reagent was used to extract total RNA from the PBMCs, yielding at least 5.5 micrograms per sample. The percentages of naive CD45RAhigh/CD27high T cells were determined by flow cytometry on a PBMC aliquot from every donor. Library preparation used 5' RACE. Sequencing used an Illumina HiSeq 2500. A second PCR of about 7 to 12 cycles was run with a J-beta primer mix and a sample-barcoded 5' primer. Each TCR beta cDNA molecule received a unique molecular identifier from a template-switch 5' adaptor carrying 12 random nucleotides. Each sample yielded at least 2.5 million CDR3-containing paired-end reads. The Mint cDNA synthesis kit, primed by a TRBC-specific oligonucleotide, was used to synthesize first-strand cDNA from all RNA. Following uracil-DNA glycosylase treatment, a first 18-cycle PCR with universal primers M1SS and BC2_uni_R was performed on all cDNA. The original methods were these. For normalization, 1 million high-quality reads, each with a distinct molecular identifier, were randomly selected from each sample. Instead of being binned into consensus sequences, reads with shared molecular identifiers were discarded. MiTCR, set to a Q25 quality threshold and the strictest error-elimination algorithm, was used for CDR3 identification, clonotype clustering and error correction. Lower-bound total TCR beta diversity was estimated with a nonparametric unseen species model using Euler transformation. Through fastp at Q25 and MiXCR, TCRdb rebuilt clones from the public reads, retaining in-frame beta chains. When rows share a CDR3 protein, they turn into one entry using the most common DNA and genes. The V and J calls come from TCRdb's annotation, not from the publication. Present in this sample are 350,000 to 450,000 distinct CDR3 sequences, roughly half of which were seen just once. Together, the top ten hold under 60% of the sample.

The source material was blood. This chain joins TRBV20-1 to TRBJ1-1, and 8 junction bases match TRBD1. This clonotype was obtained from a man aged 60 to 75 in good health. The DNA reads TGCAGTTCGTCAATGGGACAGGCAAACACTGAAGCTTTCTTT. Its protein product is CSSSMGQANTEAFF.